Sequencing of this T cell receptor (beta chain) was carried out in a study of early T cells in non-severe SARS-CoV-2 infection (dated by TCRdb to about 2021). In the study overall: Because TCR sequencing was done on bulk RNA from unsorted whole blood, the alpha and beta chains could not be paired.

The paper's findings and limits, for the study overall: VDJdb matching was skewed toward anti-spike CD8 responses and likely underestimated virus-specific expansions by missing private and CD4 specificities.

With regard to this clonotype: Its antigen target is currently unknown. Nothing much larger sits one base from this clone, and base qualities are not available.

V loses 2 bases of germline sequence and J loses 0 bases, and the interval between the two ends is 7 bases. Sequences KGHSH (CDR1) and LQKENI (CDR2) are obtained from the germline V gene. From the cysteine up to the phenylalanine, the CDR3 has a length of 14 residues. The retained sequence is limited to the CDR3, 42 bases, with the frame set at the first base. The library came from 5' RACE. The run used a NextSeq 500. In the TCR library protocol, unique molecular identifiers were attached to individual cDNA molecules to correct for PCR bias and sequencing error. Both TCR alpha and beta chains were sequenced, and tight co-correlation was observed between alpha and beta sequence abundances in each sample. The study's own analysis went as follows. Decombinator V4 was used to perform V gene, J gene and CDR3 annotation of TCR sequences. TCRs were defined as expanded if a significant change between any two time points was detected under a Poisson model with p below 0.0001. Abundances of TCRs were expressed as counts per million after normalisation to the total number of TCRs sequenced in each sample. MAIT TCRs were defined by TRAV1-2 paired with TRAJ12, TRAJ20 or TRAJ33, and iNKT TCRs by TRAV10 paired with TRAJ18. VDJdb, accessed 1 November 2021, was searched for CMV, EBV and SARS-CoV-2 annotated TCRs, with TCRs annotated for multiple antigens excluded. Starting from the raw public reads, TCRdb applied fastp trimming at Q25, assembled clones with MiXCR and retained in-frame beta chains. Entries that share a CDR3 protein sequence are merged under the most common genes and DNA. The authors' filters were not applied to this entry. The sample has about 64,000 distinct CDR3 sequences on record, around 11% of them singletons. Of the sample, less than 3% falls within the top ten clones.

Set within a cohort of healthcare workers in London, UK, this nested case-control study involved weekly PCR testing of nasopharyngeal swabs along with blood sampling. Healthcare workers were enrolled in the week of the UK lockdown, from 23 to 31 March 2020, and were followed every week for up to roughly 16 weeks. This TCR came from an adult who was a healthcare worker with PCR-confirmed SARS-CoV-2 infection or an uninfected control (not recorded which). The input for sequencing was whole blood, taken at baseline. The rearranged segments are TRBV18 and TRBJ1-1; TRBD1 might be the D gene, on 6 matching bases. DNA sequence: TGTGCCAGCTCACCAAACAGGGTGAACACTGAAGCTTTCTTT. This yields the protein CASSPNRVNTEAFF.